This T cell receptor beta chain was found in a study of shared clonotypes between healthy human individuals. On the study more broadly: Three plates each covered CD4 naive and memory; CD8 naive two, CD8 memory one.

This clone has only one observation. Naivety among CD8 cells was defined by CD45RO negativity and positive CCR7 selection, thereby excluding terminally differentiated effector memory CD45RA+ cells. Per the germline V gene, CDR1 is SGHAT and CDR2 is FQNNGV. V was pared by 2 bases and J by 8 bases, with 4 bases of the junction left unmatched. The CDR3 covers 15 residues. Generated by immunoSEQ multiplex PCR, the TCRdb table keeps only in-frame clones and is missing some. This table holds under 2,000,000 clones, approximately 94% found once. This clonotype was sampled from a man younger than 35 in good health. V and J are TRBV11-2 and TRBJ2-1; 12 bases fit TRBD1. Sequences were obtained from naive CD8+ T cells sorted from blood. CDR3 residues: CASSLIGTGGDEQFF. In DNA, the CDR3 is TGTGCCAGCAGCTTAATCGGGACAGGGGGCGATGAGCAGTTCTTC.